The text below deals with one TCR beta chain. Antigen specificity is unknown. This sample was taken from a study of OX40 agonist ivuxolimab in advanced cancers. Study-level results: Dose levels from 0.1 to 3.0 mg/kg saw CD4+ and CD8+ blood T cells expand clonally by week 6.

The germline V and J ends were trimmed by 4 bases and 2 bases, with 15 bases remaining between them. The CDR3 length is 16 residues. Per germline, CDR1 SGHRS and CDR2 YFSETQ. Baseline was the first blood sampling point, followed by cycle 4 day 1 and cycle 7 day 1. The repertoire was sequenced with immunoSEQ multiplex PCR; TCRdb's copy has only in-frame clones and lacks some. The data show over 60,000 clones, about 89% seen once. Sequencing used CD4+ or CD8+ T cells sorted from blood, obtained in a trial of the OX40 agonist ivuxolimab. The TCR originated in an adult with an advanced solid tumor such as melanoma, head and neck, liver or kidney cancer. The rearrangement joins TRBV5-1 to TRBJ2-2, with D possibly being TRBD2 (6 bases). CDR3 amino acids: CASSPNPSANTGELFF. The CDR3 nucleotides are TGCGCCAGCAGCCCCAATCCTAGCGCAAACACCGGGGAGCTGTTTTTT.